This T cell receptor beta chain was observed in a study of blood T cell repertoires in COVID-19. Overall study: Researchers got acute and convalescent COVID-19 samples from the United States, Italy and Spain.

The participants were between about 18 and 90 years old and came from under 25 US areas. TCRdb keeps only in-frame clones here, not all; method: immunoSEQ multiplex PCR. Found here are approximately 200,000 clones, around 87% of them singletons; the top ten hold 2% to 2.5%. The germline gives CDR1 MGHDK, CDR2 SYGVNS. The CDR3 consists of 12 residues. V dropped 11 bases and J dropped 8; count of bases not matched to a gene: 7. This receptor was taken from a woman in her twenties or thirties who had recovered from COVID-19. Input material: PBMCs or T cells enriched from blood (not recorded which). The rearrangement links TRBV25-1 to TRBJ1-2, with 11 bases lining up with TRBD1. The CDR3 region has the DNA TGTGCCGCACGTGGGACAGGGGGGGGCTACACCTTC. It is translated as CAARGTGGGYTF.